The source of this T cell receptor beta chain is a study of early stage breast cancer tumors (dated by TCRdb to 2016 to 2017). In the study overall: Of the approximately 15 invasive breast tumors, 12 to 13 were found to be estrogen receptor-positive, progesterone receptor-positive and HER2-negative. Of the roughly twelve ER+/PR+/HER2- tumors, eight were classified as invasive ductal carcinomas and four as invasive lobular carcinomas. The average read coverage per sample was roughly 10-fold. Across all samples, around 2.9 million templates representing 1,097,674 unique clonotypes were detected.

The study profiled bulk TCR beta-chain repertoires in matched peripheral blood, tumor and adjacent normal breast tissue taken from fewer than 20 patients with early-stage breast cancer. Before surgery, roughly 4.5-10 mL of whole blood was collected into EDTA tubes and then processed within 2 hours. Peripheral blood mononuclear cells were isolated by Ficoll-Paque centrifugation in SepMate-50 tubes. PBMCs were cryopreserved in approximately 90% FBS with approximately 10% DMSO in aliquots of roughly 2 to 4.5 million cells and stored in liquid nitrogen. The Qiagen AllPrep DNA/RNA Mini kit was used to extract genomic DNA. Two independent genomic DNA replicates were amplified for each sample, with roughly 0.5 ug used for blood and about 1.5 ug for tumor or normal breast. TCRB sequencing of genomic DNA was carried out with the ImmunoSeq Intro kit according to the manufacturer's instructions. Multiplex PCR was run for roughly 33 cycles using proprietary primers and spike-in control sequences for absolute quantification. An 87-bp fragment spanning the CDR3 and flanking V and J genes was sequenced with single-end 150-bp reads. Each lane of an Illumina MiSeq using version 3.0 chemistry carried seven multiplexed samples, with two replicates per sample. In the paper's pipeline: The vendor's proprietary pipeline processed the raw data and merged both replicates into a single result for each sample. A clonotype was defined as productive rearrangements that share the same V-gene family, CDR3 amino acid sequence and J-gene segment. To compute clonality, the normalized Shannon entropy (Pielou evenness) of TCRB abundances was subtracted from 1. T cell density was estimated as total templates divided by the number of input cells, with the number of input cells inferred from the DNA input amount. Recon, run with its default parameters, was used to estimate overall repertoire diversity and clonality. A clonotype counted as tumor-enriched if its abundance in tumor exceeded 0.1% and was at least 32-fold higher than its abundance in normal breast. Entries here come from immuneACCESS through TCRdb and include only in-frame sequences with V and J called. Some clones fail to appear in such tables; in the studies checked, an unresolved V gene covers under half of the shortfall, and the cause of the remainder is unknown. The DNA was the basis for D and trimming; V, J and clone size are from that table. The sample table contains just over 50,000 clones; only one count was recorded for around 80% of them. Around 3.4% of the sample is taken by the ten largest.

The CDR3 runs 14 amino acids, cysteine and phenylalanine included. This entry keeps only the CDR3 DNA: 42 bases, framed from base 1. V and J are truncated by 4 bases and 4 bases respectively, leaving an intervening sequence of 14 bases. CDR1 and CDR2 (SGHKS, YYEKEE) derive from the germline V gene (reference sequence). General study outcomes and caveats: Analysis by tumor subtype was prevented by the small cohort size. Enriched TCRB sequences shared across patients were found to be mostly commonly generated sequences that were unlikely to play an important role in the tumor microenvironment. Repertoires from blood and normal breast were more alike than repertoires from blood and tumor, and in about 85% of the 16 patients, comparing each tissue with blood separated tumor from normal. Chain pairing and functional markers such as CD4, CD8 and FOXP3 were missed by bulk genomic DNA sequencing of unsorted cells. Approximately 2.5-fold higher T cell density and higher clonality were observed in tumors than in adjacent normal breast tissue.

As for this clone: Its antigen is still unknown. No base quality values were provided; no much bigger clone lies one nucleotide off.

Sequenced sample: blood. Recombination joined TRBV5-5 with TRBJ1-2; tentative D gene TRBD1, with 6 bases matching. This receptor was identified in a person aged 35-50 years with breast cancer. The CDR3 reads CASSPGQSSYGYTF. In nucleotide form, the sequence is TGTGCCAGCAGCCCCGGACAGAGCAGCTATGGCTACACCTTC.